One and the same sample provided the 10 T cell receptor beta chains below, sequenced in a study of cytomegalovirus exposure and HLA in healthy donors. The data were produced by immunoSEQ multiplex PCR, yet TCRdb's version contains in-frame clones alone and is incomplete. The repertoire holds around 150,000 clones, with 65% to 90% as singletons. The sample taken for sequencing was PBMCs. These receptors were taken from a woman in her late teens or twenties in good health and CMV-seronegative.

Only one count was recorded for this clone. The gene calls are TRBV2 and TRBJ2-5, with TRBD2 as a possible D gene (5 bases). This CDR3 spans 12 amino acids. The germline V gene encodes CDR1 SNHLY and CDR2 FYNNEI. Between the trimmed V and J ends, which lost 8 bases and 2 bases, there was a span of 9 bases. The CDR3 protein is CASGLLQETQYF. CDR3 nucleotide sequence: TGTGCCAGCGGACTTCTGCAAGAGACCCAGTACTTC. The full variable domain, with the rest looked up from reference TRBV2 and TRBJ2-5, is EPEVTQTPSHQVTQMGQEVILRCVPISNHLYFYWYRQILGQKVEFLVSFYNNEISEKSEIFDDQFSVERPDGSNFTLKIRSTKLEDSAMYFCASGLLQETQYFGPGTRLLVL.

The table lists this clone with a few counts. The V gene is TRBV18, the J gene TRBJ1-2, with D possibly matching TRBD1 (6 bases). Germline V gene sequence: CDR1 KGHSH, CDR2 LQKENI. The CDR3 is 14 residues long. V was clipped by 3 bases and J by 6 bases, with 14 bases between them. Here the CDR3 reads CASSPLTRQDGYTF. CDR3 coding DNA: TGTGCCAGCTCACCCCTGACAAGACAGGATGGCTACACCTTC.

CDR3 coding DNA: TGTGCCAGCAGCCCGGGACTTCAAGAGACCCAGTACTTC. This sequence encodes CASSPGLQETQYF. The chain joins TRBV14 to TRBJ2-5; the D gene is possibly TRBD2 (6 bases). Germline values: CDR1 SGHDN, CDR2 FVKESK. The germline V and J ends were trimmed by 4 bases and 2 bases, with 8 bases remaining between them. This CDR3 comprises 13 residues.

This chain uses TRBV5-6 with TRBJ2-1, with D unclear. V lost 0 bases and J 9 bases, leaving 7 bases between the germline ends. Germline lookup yields CDR1 SGHDT and CDR2 YYEEEE. The CDR3 length is 12 residues. CDR3 DNA: TGTGCCAGCAGCTTGGTTAGTGGTGAGCAGTTCTTC. Translation: CASSLVSGEQFF. Drawing the rest from reference TRBV5-6 and TRBJ2-1, the complete variable domain is DAGVTQSPTHLIKTRGQQVTLRCSPKSGHDTVSWYQQALGQGPQFIFQYYEEEERQRGNFPDRFSGHQFPNYSSELNVNALLLGDSALYLCASSLVSGEQFFGPGTRLTVL.

A single count supports this clone. For the CDR3, the DNA is TGTGCCAGCAGCTTGGGGGGCATGGTGTATTTT. It codes for CASSLGGMVYF. The chain combines TRBV5-4 with TRBJ2-3, with TRBD1 as a possible D gene (5 bases). In germline, CDR1 is SGHNT, CDR2 YYREEE (reference sequence). This CDR3 has 11 residues. Trimming shortened V by 0 bases and J by 14 bases, and 10 bases separated the two germline ends.

This clone was seen once. The gene calls are TRBV27 and TRBJ2-3; 7 nucleotides line up with TRBD2. J was trimmed by 2 bases and V by 6 bases; bases with no gene match: 11. CDR1 is MNHEY and CDR2 is SMNVEV in the germline V gene (reference sequence). CDR3 size: 16 residues. CDR3 DNA sequence: TGTGCCAGCAGGCGGAGGCCAGCGGGGATCACAGATACGCAGTATTTT. Its translation is CASRRRPAGITDTQYF.

The chain uses TRBV5-4 and TRBJ2-3; 7 nucleotides align to TRBD1. With V trimmed by 4 bases and J by 3 bases, 8 bases remained unmatched. The CDR3 covers 15 residues. Germline V gene lookup returns CDR1 SGHNT and CDR2 YYREEE (reference sequence). CDR3 amino acids: CASSGTGVRTDTQYF. CDR3 sequence (DNA): TGTGCCAGCAGCGGAACAGGGGTAAGGACAGATACGCAGTATTTT.

This clone was observed once. V is TRBV5-6 and J is TRBJ1-3, with 8 bases that match TRBD1. CDR3 length: 15 amino acids. V shed 4 bases and J 10 bases; nucleotides not matched to a gene: 13. Germline V gene data show CDR1 as SGHDT and CDR2 as YYEEEE. The CDR3 nucleotides are TGTGCCAGCAGCCGGTGGGACAGGATTTTGGGGACCATATATTTT. Translation: CASSRWDRILGTIYF.

This clone has only a few counts. The chain links TRBV7-6 to TRBJ2-7; D perhaps matches TRBD2 (7 bases). This CDR3 contains 15 residues. CDR1 SGHVS and CDR2 FNYEAQ come from the germline V gene. V was shortened by 0 bases and J by 6 bases, with 15 bases between the two germline ends. CDR3 loop: CASSLASSGGGEQYF. The CDR3 DNA reads TGTGCCAGCAGCTTAGCGTCCTCGGGGGGCGGCGAGCAGTACTTC.

The V gene is TRBV9, the J gene TRBJ1-1; D is unclear. The germline gives CDR1 SGDLS, CDR2 YYNGEE. V lost 0 bases and J 4 bases, leaving 10 bases between the germline ends. The CDR3 contains 14 residues. This chain's CDR3 is CASSVANEGTEAFF. The CDR3, as DNA: TGTGCCAGCAGCGTAGCTAACGAGGGCACTGAAGCTTTCTTT. The complete variable domain, with remaining parts taken from reference TRBV9 and TRBJ1-1, reads DSGVTQTPKHLITATGQRVTLRCSPRSGDLSVYWYQQSLDQGLQFLIQYYNGEERAKGNILERFSAQQFPDLHSELNLSSLELGDSALYFCASSVANEGTEAFFGQGTRLTVV.